These 9 T cell receptor beta chains were all obtained from the same sample, sequenced in a study of T-cell memory formation after mild COVID-19. TCRdb used MiXCR to reprocess the 5' RACE reads, holding one entry per CDR3 protein. The sample contains about 400,000 distinct CDR3 sequences, about a quarter of which appear only once. Sequencing was done on a sample of PBMCs or a T cell subset sorted from them (not recorded which). The receptors derive from an adult woman who had mild COVID-19 (a few samples of this study predate the infection). Cell type and time point are not known.

The table lists this clonotype with many counts. The chain is built from TRBV12-3 or TRBV12-4 and TRBJ2-4; D gene uncertain. The V and J ends lost 2 bases and 7 bases respectively, with 9 bases between them. This CDR3 spans 13 amino acids. CDR3 region: CASSLKEPNIQYF. CDR3 nucleotide sequence: TGTGCCAGCAGTTTAAAGGAACCCAACATTCAGTACTTC.

The chain combines TRBV4-3 with TRBJ2-3; 8 positions agree with TRBD2. V gave up 0 bases and J gave up 6 bases; unmatched junction bases: 8. This CDR3 has 16 amino acids. Germline V lookup: CDR1 LGHNA, CDR2 YSLEER. The CDR3 DNA reads as TGCGCCAGCAGCCAAGATCCCGGGAGGGCGGGCGATACGCAGTATTTT. Protein: CASSQDPGRAGDTQYF.

This clonotype was recorded a few times. V usage is TRBV11-3 and J usage is TRBJ2-2; TRBD1 might be the D (5 bases). The CDR3 consists of 16 residues. V was clipped by 1 base and J by 4 bases, with 13 bases between them. CDR1 is SGHNT, CDR2 YENEEA, per germline. CDR3 protein: CASSLGTRRGTGELFF. As DNA, the CDR3 is TGTGCCAGCAGCTTAGGGACACGGAGAGGCACCGGGGAGCTGTTTTTT. The full variable domain, with the rest looked up from reference TRBV11-3 and TRBJ2-2, is EAGVVQSPRYKIIEKKQPVAFWCNPISGHNTLYWYLQNLGQGPELLIRYENEEAVDDSQLPKDRFSAERLKGVDSTLKIQPAELGDSAVYLCASSLGTRRGTGELFFGEGSRLTVL.

The chain joins TRBV4-1 to TRBJ2-1; 9 bases fit TRBD2. The CDR3 spans 18 residues. The trim removed 0 bases at V and 4 bases at J, leaving 10 bases unmatched. In germline, CDR1 is MGHRA, CDR2 YSYEKL. CDR3 nucleotide sequence: TGCGCCAGCAGCCAAGATCTCTCGCGGGGGGGTAAATACAATGAGCAGTTCTTC. Amino acids: CASSQDLSRGGKYNEQFF.

The chain combines TRBV12-3 or TRBV12-4 with TRBJ1-2; D unresolved. The CDR3 sequence is 14 residues long. Trimming took off 1 base at V and 4 bases at J, with 10 bases between the two ends. The CDR3 region is CASSLGSVIYGYTF. The CDR3, as DNA: TGTGCCAGCAGTTTAGGCAGCGTCATCTATGGCTACACCTTC.

The CDR3 DNA reads as TGTGCCAGCAGGCAGACAGGGTGGAGGAATGGCTACACCTTC. The encoded protein is CASRQTGWRNGYTF. The chain recombines TRBV5-5 with TRBJ1-2; 7 nucleotides line up with TRBD1. The junction had 10 bases not matched to a gene; V was cut back by 5 bases and J by 6 bases. This CDR3 contains 14 residues. The germline gives CDR1 SGHKS, CDR2 YYEKEE (reference sequence).

The J gene is TRBJ2-3, the V gene TRBV5-5, with D unclear. The CDR3 contains 15 residues. CDR1 is SGHKS and CDR2 is YYEKEE in the germline V gene (reference sequence). The V and J ends lost 4 bases and 0 bases respectively, with 12 bases between them. The DNA for the CDR3 is TGTGCCAGCAGCGTAGAATCTCCTAGCACAGATACGCAGTATTTT. Its translation is CASSVESPSTDTQYF.

This chain joins TRBV29-1 and TRBJ2-7; the D is unclear. In germline, CDR1 is SQVTM, CDR2 ANQGSEA. V shed 5 bases and J shed 0 bases, with 14 bases lying between them. The CDR3 contains 14 residues. As DNA, the CDR3 is TGCAGCGTTAGTGTTCGGGTTACCTCCTACGAGCAGTACTTC. Translating gives CSVSVRVTSYEQYF.

This clonotype was counted between two and nine times. The chain has TRBV5-1 and TRBJ1-2; no firm D call. The CDR3 spans 14 residues. Germline CDR1 and CDR2: SGHRS and YFSETQ. Deletions cut 0 bases from V and 3 bases from J, with 9 bases between. The CDR3 is CASSLGGIDYGYTF. The CDR3 DNA sequence: TGCGCCAGCAGCTTGGGAGGTATCGACTATGGCTACACCTTC.